This passage covers 26 T cell receptor beta chains from one sample sequenced in a study of response to subunit inactivated influenza vaccine. From the RT-PCR reads, TCRdb called clonotypes with MiXCR, one entry per CDR3 protein. The table has about 650,000 distinct CDR3 sequences, about 15% seen once; the top ten hold less than 9%. The source material was PBMCs from blood, sampled 14 to 15 days before vaccination. The receptors originated from a man aged 45-65 years who received an inactivated influenza vaccine.

The chain is built from TRBV4-1 and TRBJ2-7; D possibly corresponds to TRBD1 (5 bases). V lost 0 bases and J 3 bases, leaving 9 bases between the germline ends. CDR3 length: 14 residues. Germline assignment: CDR1 MGHRA and CDR2 YSYEKL. This chain's CDR3 is CASSQDGHNYEQYF. CDR3 bases: TGCGCCAGCAGCCAAGATGGACACAACTACGAGCAGTACTTC.

V and J are TRBV30 and TRBJ2-2, with 7 bases that match TRBD2. This CDR3 spans 15 amino acids. CDR1 is GTSNPN and CDR2 is SVGIG in the germline V gene (reference sequence). V gave up 3 bases and J gave up 0 bases; unmatched junction bases: 4. DNA for the CDR3: TGTGCCTGGAGGGGAGGGGCAACGAACACCGGGGAGCTGTTTTTT. It specifies CAWRGGATNTGELFF.

The chain couples TRBV12-3 or TRBV12-4 to TRBJ1-6, with TRBD1 matching over 7 bases. Losses at the gene ends were 6 bases for V and 5 bases for J; bases not matched to a gene: 7. The CDR3 contains 15 residues. The CDR3, as DNA: TGTGCCAGCAGGGATACAGGGGTTAATAATTCACCCCTCCACTTT. Protein: CASRDTGVNNSPLHF.

The chain carries TRBV20-1 and TRBJ1-5, with D hard to call. Germline CDR1 reads DFQATT; CDR2 reads SNEGSKA (reference sequence). V lost 0 bases and J lost 0, with 9 bases in between. This CDR3 has 15 amino acids. CDR3 DNA: TGCAGTGCTAGAGAACACGGCTATAGCAATCAGCCCCAGCATTTT. Translated, it gives CSAREHGYSNQPQHF.

This clonotype was found many times. This chain uses TRBV6-5 with TRBJ2-3; D call uncertain. The V end was cut by 0 bases, the J end by 0 bases, with 7 bases between. This CDR3 is built from 15 residues. CDR1 is MNHEY and CDR2 is SVGAGI in the germline V gene. In DNA form, the CDR3 reads TGTGCCAGCAGTTACTCGATACCAAGCACAGATACGCAGTATTTT. As protein: CASSYSIPSTDTQYF.

This clonotype was detected a few times. The V and J genes are TRBV11-2 and TRBJ2-5; 9 nucleotides agree with TRBD2. The CDR3 consists of 15 residues. The ends lost 6 bases at V and 4 bases at J; junction bases unmatched: 9. CDR1 is SGHAT, CDR2 FQNNGV, per germline. The CDR3 region has the DNA TGTGCCAGCAGAACCCCACGCGGGGGGGGAGAGACCCAGTACTTC. It translates to CASRTPRGGGETQYF.

V usage is TRBV7-9 and J usage is TRBJ2-1, with D tentatively TRBD2 (6 bases). With 2 bases removed from V and 0 bases from J, the gap between germline ends came to 11 bases. Per the germline V gene, CDR1 is SEHNR and CDR2 is FQNEAQ (reference sequence). This CDR3 contains 16 residues. The CDR3 nucleotides read TGTGCCAGCAGCTTATGGGCGGGGCCCTCCTACAATGAGCAGTTCTTC. It translates to CASSLWAGPSYNEQFF.

This clonotype has only a few counts. J is TRBJ2-5 and V is TRBV15; maybe TRBD1 (6 bases). Per germline, CDR1 LNHNV and CDR2 YYDKDF (reference sequence). With 4 bases removed from V and 3 bases from J, the gap between germline ends came to 9 bases. CDR3 length: 13 residues. The CDR3 loop reads CATSNAGEETQYF. The CDR3 region has the DNA TGTGCCACCAGCAACGCAGGGGAAGAGACCCAGTACTTC.

This clonotype was observed a few times. V is TRBV5-1 and J is TRBJ1-1; maybe TRBD1 (5 bases). Looked up from germline, CDR1 is SGHRS and CDR2 is YFSETQ. V was clipped by 0 bases and J by 1 base, with 16 bases between them. The length of the CDR3 is 17 residues. The CDR3 region has the DNA TGCGCCAGCAGCTTGGCCTCCGGGGCCCAAAAGAACACTGAAGCTTTCTTT. The encoded protein is CASSLASGAQKNTEAFF.

This clonotype was counted ten times or more. This sequence joins TRBV12-3 or TRBV12-4 and TRBJ1-2; 7 nucleotides align to TRBD1. The trim removed 6 bases at V and 3 bases at J, leaving 4 bases unmatched. The CDR3 sequence is 13 residues long. DNA for the CDR3: TGTGCCAGCAGCCGGACAGGAGACTATGGCTACACCTTC. Its translation: CASSRTGDYGYTF.

Comments on this clonotype: At one of its ends the junction is not consistent with the germline gene, which may arise from a read error. This sequence joins TRBV7-9 and TRBJ2-1; 8 positions match TRBD1. The CDR3 totals 17 residues. Germline values: CDR1 SEHNR, CDR2 FQNEAQ (reference sequence). The CDR3 protein is CASTLGGGTGDLNEQFF. CDR3 bases: TGTGCCAGCACCTTAGGTGGGGGGACAGGAGATTTGAATGAGCAGTTCTTC.

In its sample, this clonotype was seen many times. The chain is built from TRBV7-9 and TRBJ2-7, with unresolved D. The CDR3 has 15 amino acids. Deletions cut 2 bases from V and 2 bases from J, with 13 bases between. Germline CDR1 SEHNR, CDR2 FQNEAQ (reference sequence). The CDR3 bases are TGTGCCAGCAGCTTAACCGCGGCGGCCACCTACGAGCAGTACTTC. Its protein is CASSLTAAATYEQYF.

This clonotype was observed a handful of times. The V call is TRBV7-9, the J call TRBJ1-4; D not resolved. V lost 1 base, J lost 8 bases, and 14 bases lay in between. The CDR3 is made up of 15 amino acids. Germline V gene sequence: CDR1 SEHNR, CDR2 FQNEAQ (reference sequence). For the CDR3, the DNA is TGTGCCAGCAGCTTAGAGGGCACGAATTGGGAAAAACTGTTTTTT. Translated, it gives CASSLEGTNWEKLFF.

A few counts support this clonotype. The V and J genes are TRBV10-3 and TRBJ2-3; 7 bases are a match to TRBD2. The trim removed 8 bases at V and 5 bases at J, leaving 1 base unmatched. CDR3 size: 11 residues. CDR1 ENHRY and CDR2 SYGVKD come from the germline V gene. CDR3 residues: CAISGGDTQYF. CDR3 sequence (DNA): TGTGCCATCTCGGGAGGAGATACGCAGTATTTT.

This clonotype was observed a handful of times. This sequence joins TRBV4-1 and TRBJ2-7; the D is unclear. The germline V and J ends were trimmed by 0 bases and 3 bases, with 9 bases remaining between them. The germline V gene has CDR1 MGHRA and CDR2 YSYEKL. This CDR3 spans 14 amino acids. CDR3 in DNA: TGCGCCAGCAGCCAAGAGACCCAGCTCTACGAGCAGTACTTC. Translating gives CASSQETQLYEQYF.

The chain couples TRBV5-1 to TRBJ1-6; maybe TRBD1 (6 bases). The CDR3 is 14 amino acids. The V end lost 3 bases, the J end lost 8 bases, and 12 bases lay between the germline ends. Per germline, CDR1 SGHRS and CDR2 YFSETQ. CDR3 sequence: CASSSTGPHSPLHF. The CDR3 DNA is TGCGCCAGCAGCTCGACAGGACCTCATTCACCCCTCCACTTT.

This CDR3 reads CASSHQGAGNTIYF. The CDR3 region has the DNA TGTGCCAGCAGCCACCAGGGAGCTGGAAACACCATATATTTT. The genes are TRBV7-2 and TRBJ1-3; D may be TRBD1 (5 bases). The germline V and J ends were trimmed by 5 bases and 2 bases, with 10 bases remaining between them. CDR1 and CDR2 (germline): SGHTA, FQGNSA. CDR3 length equals 14 residues.

The gene calls are TRBV27 and TRBJ2-7; D is possibly TRBD1 (7 bases). This CDR3 has 14 residues. V shed 8 bases and J shed 3 bases, with 17 bases lying between them. Germline assignment: CDR1 MNHEY and CDR2 SMNVEV (reference sequence). The CDR3 is CASAPGDRDYEQYF. The CDR3 nucleotides read TGTGCCAGCGCCCCGGGGGACAGAGACTACGAGCAGTACTTC.

The rearrangement uses TRBV7-9 and TRBJ1-1; 7 bases are shared with TRBD1. Germline CDR1 and CDR2: SEHNR and FQNEAQ (reference sequence). Trimming removed 6 bases from V and 6 bases from J; junction bases left unmatched: 10. The CDR3 consists of 14 residues. The CDR3 here is CASSYTQGVAEAFF. The CDR3 coding sequence is TGTGCCAGCAGTTATACTCAGGGGGTCGCTGAAGCTTTCTTT.

Many counts were recorded for this clonotype. The chain is built from TRBV4-3 and TRBJ1-1, with 10 bases aligning to TRBD1. The CDR3 is 14 amino acids. Germline V CDR1 and CDR2: LGHNA, YSLEER. With 4 bases clipped from V and 5 bases from J, the junction kept 4 bases outside the gene matches. CDR3 in DNA: TGCGCCAGCAGCCGAGGGACAGGGGTTACTGAAGCTTTCTTT. It yields the protein CASSRGTGVTEAFF.

The chain employs TRBV7-8 and TRBJ2-7; D is unresolved. The CDR3 has 13 residues. Trimming took off 5 bases at V and 7 bases at J, with 15 bases between the two ends. The germline gives CDR1 SGHVS, CDR2 FQNEAQ. The CDR3 sequence: CASSPPASGEQYF. DNA of the CDR3: TGTGCCAGCAGCCCTCCGGCCTCTGGAGAGCAGTACTTC.

This clonotype was counted between two and nine times. The junction departs from germline at one end; a sequencing error may be responsible. The V gene is TRBV29-1, the J gene TRBJ2-1, with 9 bases that match TRBD2. The CDR3 loop spans 16 amino acids. Germline V gene sequence: CDR1 SQVTM, CDR2 ANQGSEA. CDR3 nucleotide sequence: TGCAGCTTTGAACAACCTACGGGACTAGCTTACAATGAGCAGTTCTTC. This codes for CSFEQPTGLAYNEQFF.

This chain connects TRBV6-1 to TRBJ2-3; tentative D call: TRBD2 (6 bases). CDR3 size: 14 residues. Germline CDR1 and CDR2: MNHNS and SASEGT. Trimming took off 4 bases at V and 0 bases at J, with 8 bases between the two ends. The CDR3 coding sequence is TGTGCCAGCAGTGGCGGGAAGAGCACAGATACGCAGTATTTT. Protein: CASSGGKSTDTQYF.

This clonotype has only a few counts. This chain uses TRBV11-1 with TRBJ2-6, with D uncertain. Germline assignment: CDR1 SGHAT and CDR2 FQDESV (reference sequence). This CDR3 contains 18 residues. Trimming left V 2 bases short and J 0 bases short, with 14 bases between. CDR3 region: CASSLPSLVASGANVLTF. CDR3 sequence (DNA): TGTGCCAGCAGCTTACCGTCGCTGGTGGCCTCTGGGGCCAACGTCCTGACTTTC.

The chain uses TRBV11-2 and TRBJ2-7; 10 bases line up with TRBD2. The CDR3 runs to 15 residues. V lost 4 bases and J lost 4; bases outside the gene matches: 7. CDR1 and CDR2 from the germline V gene are SGHAT and FQNNGV. The CDR3 protein is CASSSLAGVVYEQYF. CDR3 bases: TGTGCCAGCAGCTCCCTAGCGGGAGTCGTTTACGAGCAGTACTTC.

The rearrangement joins TRBV6-2 or TRBV6-3 to TRBJ1-1, with D possibly TRBD1 on 5 matching bases. The CDR3 is made up of 15 amino acids. V was trimmed by 0 bases and J by 4 bases, leaving 12 bases between them. From germline, CDR1 is MNHEY and CDR2 SVGEGT. The CDR3 DNA sequence: TGTGCCAGCAGTTACTCGATCCAGGGTGGCACTGAAGCTTTCTTT. Translation gives CASSYSIQGGTEAFF.